These T cell receptor beta chains were read from a single sample in a study of Graves' ophthalmopathy and Graves' hyperthyroidism. MiXCR was run by TCRdb on the multiplex PCR reads, yielding one entry per CDR3 protein. The repertoire holds some 150,000 distinct CDR3 sequences, with under 45% as singletons. Sample: peripheral blood. The receptors were gathered from a man younger than 45 with Graves' ophthalmopathy. Each CDR3 is given with its conserved first and last residue. Each record gives: J gene, clone size, V gene, D gene, CDR3 protein, CDR3 DNA. The D gene is left open where the match is weak. Some rows have no size entry. The others give once, few or many, or a class for an expanded clone.

J gene: TRBJ1-2
clone size: once
V gene: TRBV6-2/TRBV6-3
D gene: -
CDR3 protein: CASRLQGTNYGYTF
CDR3 DNA: TGTGCCAGCAGGTTACAGGGTACTAACTATGGCTACACCTTC

J gene: TRBJ2-7
clone size: few
V gene: TRBV7-2
D gene: TRBD1
CDR3 protein: CASSPDRDRAYEQYF
CDR3 DNA: TGTGCCAGCAGCCCCGACCGGGACAGGGCCTACGAGCAGTACTTC

J gene: TRBJ1-1
clone size: -
V gene: TRBV28
D gene: -
CDR3 protein: CATTGTTDTEAFF
CDR3 DNA: TGTGCCACCACCGGGACAACAGACACTGAAGCTTTCTTT

J gene: TRBJ2-5
clone size: few
V gene: TRBV12-3/TRBV12-4
D gene: TRBD1
CDR3 protein: CASSPDRAETQYF
CDR3 DNA: TGTGCCAGCAGTCCCGACAGGGCGGAGACCCAGTACTTC

J gene: TRBJ1-6
clone size: -
V gene: TRBV6-1
D gene: TRBD1
CDR3 protein: CASSIRDSLSPLHF
CDR3 DNA: TGTGCCAGCAGTATCCGGGACAGTCTTTCACCCCTCCACTTT

J gene: TRBJ2-2
clone size: many
V gene: TRBV27
D gene: -
CDR3 protein: CASSPPLGQSNTGELFF
CDR3 DNA: TGTGCCAGCAGTCCTCCATTAGGACAATCGAACACCGGGGAGCTGTTTTTT

J gene: TRBJ2-4
clone size: many
V gene: TRBV29-1
D gene: -
CDR3 protein: CSVDVGQAGGSKNIQYF
CDR3 DNA: TGCAGCGTGGACGTCGGACAGGCGGGGGGTTCCAAAAACATTCAGTACTTC

J gene: TRBJ2-6
clone size: -
V gene: TRBV20-1
D gene: TRBD2
CDR3 protein: CSATRDGTNLANVLTF
CDR3 DNA: TGCAGTGCTACCCGGGACGGGACTAACCTGGCCAACGTCCTGACTTTC

J gene: TRBJ1-1
clone size: -
V gene: TRBV11-2
D gene: -
CDR3 protein: CASSSDKRSWNTEAFF
CDR3 DNA: TGTGCCAGCAGCTCCGATAAGAGGTCTTGGAACACTGAAGCTTTCTTT

J gene: TRBJ1-1
clone size: -
V gene: TRBV20-1
D gene: TRBD1
CDR3 protein: CSARVWTGGRTEAFF
CDR3 DNA: TGCAGTGCTAGAGTTTGGACAGGGGGCCGAACTGAAGCTTTCTTT

J gene: TRBJ1-2
clone size: many
V gene: TRBV6-5
D gene: -
CDR3 protein: CASSSGDGYTF
CDR3 DNA: TGTGCCAGCAGTAGTGGAGATGGCTACACCTTC

J gene: TRBJ1-6
clone size: many
V gene: TRBV12-3/TRBV12-4
D gene: TRBD1
CDR3 protein: CASSPDRGDSPLHF
CDR3 DNA: TGTGCCAGCAGCCCTGACAGGGGAGATTCACCCCTCCACTTT

J gene: TRBJ1-1
clone size: many
V gene: TRBV19
D gene: TRBD1
CDR3 protein: CASKTGGWTEAFF
CDR3 DNA: TGTGCCAGCAAGACAGGGGGTTGGACTGAAGCTTTCTTT

J gene: TRBJ1-5
clone size: many
V gene: TRBV12-3/TRBV12-4
D gene: TRBD1
CDR3 protein: CASRRTGGEGNQPQHF
CDR3 DNA: TGTGCCAGCAGGCGGACAGGGGGCGAGGGCAATCAGCCCCAGCATTTT

J gene: TRBJ1-5
clone size: -
V gene: TRBV7-2
D gene: -
CDR3 protein: CASSLQGGYQPQHF
CDR3 DNA: TGTGCCAGCAGCTTACAGGGAGGTTATCAGCCCCAGCATTTT

J gene: TRBJ2-5
clone size: many
V gene: TRBV6-5
D gene: -
CDR3 protein: CASSYFPGQETQYF
CDR3 DNA: TGTGCCAGCAGTTACTTCCCAGGGCAAGAGACCCAGTACTTC

J gene: TRBJ2-7
clone size: many
V gene: TRBV15
D gene: TRBD1
CDR3 protein: CATSRDNDRGPFYEQYF
CDR3 DNA: TGTGCCACCAGCAGAGACAACGACAGGGGGCCCTTTTACGAGCAGTACTTC

J gene: TRBJ1-5
clone size: -
V gene: TRBV6-2/TRBV6-3
D gene: -
CDR3 protein: CASSYEARQPQHF
CDR3 DNA: TGTGCCAGCAGTTACGAAGCGAGACAGCCCCAGCATTTT

J gene: TRBJ1-2
clone size: -
V gene: TRBV5-1
D gene: TRBD1
CDR3 protein: CASSMTGNYGYTF
CDR3 DNA: TGCGCCAGCAGCATGACAGGGAACTATGGCTACACCTTC

J gene: TRBJ2-7
clone size: -
V gene: TRBV12-3/TRBV12-4
D gene: TRBD2
CDR3 protein: CASSPTPLAGVGEQYF
CDR3 DNA: TGTGCCAGCAGTCCAACACCCCTAGCGGGAGTGGGGGAGCAGTACTTC

J gene: TRBJ2-7
clone size: medium-sized
V gene: TRBV5-6
D gene: TRBD1
CDR3 protein: CASSLGQGAYEQYF
CDR3 DNA: TGTGCCAGCAGCTTGGGACAGGGGGCCTACGAGCAGTACTTC

J gene: TRBJ1-2
clone size: -
V gene: TRBV11-2
D gene: -
CDR3 protein: CASSFGGSGGYTF
CDR3 DNA: TGTGCCAGCAGCTTCGGGGGATCGGGTGGCTACACCTTC

J gene: TRBJ2-7
clone size: many
V gene: TRBV4-1
D gene: -
CDR3 protein: CASSQDRLLYEQYF
CDR3 DNA: TGCGCCAGCAGCCAAGATCGCCTACTCTACGAGCAGTACTTC

J gene: TRBJ2-2
clone size: -
V gene: TRBV6-1
D gene: -
CDR3 protein: CASSWRRGTGELFF
CDR3 DNA: TGTGCCAGCAGCTGGAGACGAGGCACCGGGGAGCTGTTTTTT

J gene: TRBJ2-7
clone size: few
V gene: TRBV12-3/TRBV12-4
D gene: TRBD2
CDR3 protein: CASSLRASGSNEQYF
CDR3 DNA: TGTGCCAGCAGTTTAAGGGCTAGCGGGAGTAACGAGCAGTACTTC

J gene: TRBJ2-5
clone size: many
V gene: TRBV29-1
D gene: TRBD1
CDR3 protein: CSASPGGDETQYF
CDR3 DNA: TGCAGCGCATCCCCAGGGGGCGACGAGACCCAGTACTTC

J gene: TRBJ1-1
clone size: many
V gene: TRBV5-8
D gene: -
CDR3 protein: CASSLETAATEAFF
CDR3 DNA: TGTGCCAGCAGCTTGGAGACGGCCGCTACTGAAGCTTTCTTT

J gene: TRBJ2-2
clone size: many
V gene: TRBV6-2/TRBV6-3
D gene: TRBD2
CDR3 protein: CASSARDGRVTGELFF
CDR3 DNA: TGTGCCAGCAGTGCCCGGGACGGGAGGGTCACCGGGGAGCTGTTTTTT

J gene: TRBJ2-7
clone size: many
V gene: TRBV7-2
D gene: -
CDR3 protein: CASSARGPRFYEQYF
CDR3 DNA: TGTGCCAGCAGCGCCCGGGGGCCGAGGTTTTACGAGCAGTACTTC

J gene: TRBJ2-5
clone size: -
V gene: TRBV30
D gene: TRBD2
CDR3 protein: CASRGGLARETQYF
CDR3 DNA: TGTGCCAGCAGAGGGGGACTAGCGAGGGAGACCCAGTACTTC

J gene: TRBJ2-7
clone size: many
V gene: TRBV10-3
D gene: -
CDR3 protein: CAISESVETSEQYF
CDR3 DNA: TGTGCCATCAGTGAGTCGGTGGAGACTAGCGAGCAGTACTTC

J gene: TRBJ2-7
clone size: many
V gene: TRBV6-2/TRBV6-3
D gene: -
CDR3 protein: CASSQTGRIYYEQYF
CDR3 DNA: TGTGCCAGCAGCCAAACAGGGAGGATTTACTACGAGCAGTACTTC

J gene: TRBJ2-7
clone size: medium-sized
V gene: TRBV4-3
D gene: TRBD1
CDR3 protein: CASSQGRGPTGHEQYF
CDR3 DNA: TGCGCCAGCAGCCAAGGCAGGGGGCCTACCGGCCACGAGCAGTACTTC

J gene: TRBJ1-1
clone size: -
V gene: TRBV20-1
D gene: TRBD1
CDR3 protein: CSARGDRANTEAFF
CDR3 DNA: TGCAGTGCTAGAGGGGACAGGGCGAACACTGAAGCTTTCTTT

J gene: TRBJ1-2
clone size: -
V gene: TRBV4-3
D gene: -
CDR3 protein: CASSRQGISNYGYTF
CDR3 DNA: TGCGCCAGCAGCCGTCAGGGGATCTCTAACTATGGCTACACCTTC

J gene: TRBJ2-7
clone size: many
V gene: TRBV20-1
D gene: TRBD2
CDR3 protein: CSAELLAGGSRSSYEQYF
CDR3 DNA: TGCAGTGCCGAGCTACTAGCGGGAGGGTCTAGGAGCTCCTACGAGCAGTACTTC

J gene: TRBJ2-5
clone size: -
V gene: TRBV6-2/TRBV6-3
D gene: -
CDR3 protein: CASSYEEGTQYF
CDR3 DNA: TGTGCCAGCAGTTACGAGGAGGGGACCCAGTACTTC

J gene: TRBJ1-1
clone size: -
V gene: TRBV9
D gene: TRBD1
CDR3 protein: CASSYRDRGRDAVTEAFF
CDR3 DNA: TGTGCCAGCAGTTATAGGGACAGGGGTAGGGATGCGGTCACTGAAGCTTTCTTT

J gene: TRBJ2-5
clone size: few
V gene: TRBV7-2
D gene: -
CDR3 protein: CASSPGQETQYF
CDR3 DNA: TGTGCCAGCAGCCCTGGACAAGAGACCCAGTACTTC

J gene: TRBJ2-7
clone size: few
V gene: TRBV20-1
D gene: -
CDR3 protein: CSASRWSYEQYF
CDR3 DNA: TGCAGTGCTAGCCGATGGTCCTACGAGCAGTACTTC

J gene: TRBJ2-7
clone size: -
V gene: TRBV7-2
D gene: -
CDR3 protein: CASSPRAYEQYF
CDR3 DNA: TGTGCCAGCAGCCCCCGGGCCTACGAGCAGTACTTC

J gene: TRBJ1-2
clone size: many
V gene: TRBV28
D gene: -
CDR3 protein: CASSLLTTYGYTF
CDR3 DNA: TGTGCCAGCAGTTTATTGACAACATATGGCTACACCTTC

J gene: TRBJ2-7
clone size: few
V gene: TRBV28
D gene: -
CDR3 protein: CASRLGRYYEQYF
CDR3 DNA: TGTGCCAGCAGACTAGGACGTTACTACGAGCAGTACTTC

J gene: TRBJ1-6
clone size: many
V gene: TRBV27
D gene: -
CDR3 protein: CASSRGQVQSPLHF
CDR3 DNA: TGTGCCAGCAGTCGGGGACAAGTTCAGTCACCCCTCCACTTT

J gene: TRBJ1-2
clone size: many
V gene: TRBV6-2/TRBV6-3
D gene: TRBD1
CDR3 protein: CASSYSPGQLAYGYTF
CDR3 DNA: TGTGCCAGCAGTTACTCACCGGGACAGCTGGCCTATGGCTACACCTTC

J gene: TRBJ1-2
clone size: -
V gene: TRBV12-3/TRBV12-4
D gene: -
CDR3 protein: CASSLGAKGYTF
CDR3 DNA: TGTGCCAGCAGTTTGGGGGCAAAAGGCTACACCTTC

J gene: TRBJ1-5
clone size: many
V gene: TRBV6-2/TRBV6-3
D gene: -
CDR3 protein: CASSYQANQPQHF
CDR3 DNA: TGTGCCAGCAGTTATCAGGCAAATCAGCCCCAGCATTTT

J gene: TRBJ2-5
clone size: -
V gene: TRBV7-2
D gene: -
CDR3 protein: CASSPWYGETQYF
CDR3 DNA: TGTGCCAGCAGCCCCTGGTACGGAGAGACCCAGTACTTC

J gene: TRBJ2-7
clone size: -
V gene: TRBV6-2/TRBV6-3
D gene: TRBD2
CDR3 protein: CASTSRTAGTSGGYEQYF
CDR3 DNA: TGTGCCAGCACCTCAAGGACGGCGGGCACTAGCGGGGGGTACGAGCAGTACTTC